The 12 T cell receptor beta chains below all came from one sample that was sequenced in a study of cytomegalovirus exposure and HLA in healthy donors. PCR amplification relied on 60 Vbeta primers (plus 13 Jbeta primers). Clones were sequenced by immunoSEQ multiplex PCR, and TCRdb holds only the in-frame ones, with some missing. The sample's table shows approximately 170,000 clones. Sample: PBMCs. These receptors came from a woman between 18 and 29 years old in good health and CMV-seropositive.

J is TRBJ1-1 and V is TRBV27; TRBD1 aligns across 10 bases. The CDR3 contains 15 residues. Germline CDR1 MNHEY, CDR2 SMNVEV (reference sequence). V dropped 6 bases and J dropped 4; count of bases not matched to a gene: 8. CDR3 in amino acids: CASRAPGQGTTEAFF. CDR3 DNA: TGTGCCAGCAGGGCTCCGGGACAGGGGACCACTGAAGCTTTCTTT.

The chain recombines TRBV2 with TRBJ1-2, with a tentative D call TRBD1 (5 bases). V lost 1 base to trimming and J lost 8 bases, with 8 bases between them. This CDR3 region has 12 residues. Germline CDR1 and CDR2: SNHLY and FYNNEI. CDR3 sequence reads: CASSEGAGGYTF. DNA of the CDR3: TGTGCCAGCAGTGAAGGTGCAGGGGGCTACACCTTC.

The rearrangement joins TRBV7-7 to TRBJ2-2; a possible D gene is TRBD1 (5 bases). V was pared by 5 bases and J by 3 bases, with 10 bases between. Per germline, CDR1 SSHAT and CDR2 FNYEAQ (reference sequence). This CDR3 has 14 amino acids. The CDR3 reads CASSITGDTGELFF. In DNA, the CDR3 is TGTGCCAGCAGCATCACAGGAGACACCGGGGAGCTGTTTTTT.

The chain carries TRBV27 and TRBJ2-5, with D possibly matching TRBD2 (6 bases). The V end lost 3 bases, the J end lost 7 bases, and 12 bases lay between the germline ends. There are 13 residues in the CDR3. Germline V lookup: CDR1 MNHEY, CDR2 SMNVEV (reference sequence). The DNA of the CDR3 is TGTGCCAGCAGTTTTGGGGGGAGTGTGACCCAGTACTTC. It translates to CASSFGGSVTQYF.

The chain uses TRBV11-2 and TRBJ1-5; the D gene is possibly TRBD1 (6 bases). CDR1 and CDR2 (germline): SGHAT, FQNNGV. V lost 0 bases and J lost 9, with 15 bases in between. This CDR3 region has 15 residues. CDR3 sequence (DNA): TGTGCCAGCAGCTTAGATCGCGCCAGGGGAAGGCCCCAGCATTTT. Its translation is CASSLDRARGRPQHF.

The rearrangement joins TRBV19 to TRBJ1-5; TRBD1 is a possible D gene (5 bases). Germline CDR1 and CDR2: LNHDA and SQIVND (reference sequence). Deletions cut 0 bases from V and 6 bases from J, with 9 bases between. The CDR3 loop spans 14 amino acids. In DNA, the CDR3 is TGTGCCAGTAGTATAGATGGGGGGGTTCAGCCCCAGCATTTT. The encoded protein is CASSIDGGVQPQHF. The variable domain in full, completed from reference TRBV19 and TRBJ1-5, reads DGGITQSPKYLFRKEGQNVTLSCEQNLNHDAMYWYRQDPGQGLRLIYYSQIVNDFQKGDIAEGYSVSREKKESFPLTVTSAQKNPTAFYLCASSIDGGVQPQHFGDGTRLSIL.

V gene TRBV15 combines with J gene TRBJ1-5; D is ambiguous. From germline, CDR1 is LNHNV and CDR2 YYDKDF (reference sequence). Trimming stripped 0 bases from V and 0 bases from J, with 6 bases between. CDR3 length: 15 residues. CDR3 bases: TGTGCCACCAGCAGAGATCTAGGTAGCAATCAGCCCCAGCATTTT. It translates to CATSRDLGSNQPQHF. The whole variable domain, filled in from reference TRBV15 and TRBJ1-5, reads DAMVIQNPRYQVTQFGKPVTLSCSQTLNHNVMYWYQQKSSQAPKLLFHYYDKDFNNEADTPDNFQSRRPNTSFCFLDIRSPGLGDTAMYLCATSRDLGSNQPQHFGDGTRLSIL.

The chain employs TRBV5-1 and TRBJ1-1, with D possibly TRBD1 on 5 matching bases. Germline-derived CDR1 and CDR2 are SGHRS and YFSETQ. This CDR3 comprises 15 residues. Trimming pared 0 bases from V and 1 base from J, leaving 10 bases between. This chain's CDR3 is CASSLDSGKNTEAFF. CDR3 coding DNA: TGCGCCAGCAGCTTGGATTCAGGGAAGAACACTGAAGCTTTCTTT.

The chain has TRBV5-1 and TRBJ1-3, with D perhaps matching TRBD1 (5 bases). This CDR3 is 16 amino acids long. Deletions cut 4 bases from V and 0 bases from J, with 14 bases between. CDR1 SGHRS and CDR2 YFSETQ come from the germline V gene. The CDR3 DNA sequence: TGCGCCAGCAGCCCTGGACACTCGGGCTCTGGAAACACCATATATTTT. Protein product: CASSPGHSGSGNTIYF. The full variable domain, in which reference TRBV5-1 and TRBJ1-3 provide the parts outside the CDR3, is KAGVTQTPRYLIKTRGQQVTLSCSPISGHRSVSWYQQTPGQGLQFLFEYFSETQRNKGNFPGRFSGRQFSNSRSEMNVSTLELGDSALYLCASSPGHSGSGNTIYFGEGSWLTVV.

The chain links TRBV10-2 to TRBJ1-2, with D perhaps matching TRBD1 (6 bases). This CDR3 spans 14 amino acids. Germline V gene lookup returns CDR1 WSHSY and CDR2 SAAADI. V lost 4 bases, J lost 0 bases, and 9 bases lay in between. The chain's CDR3 is CASSGPGANYGYTF. The CDR3 nucleotides are TGCGCCAGCAGTGGACCAGGGGCTAACTATGGCTACACCTTC.

The rearrangement links TRBV7-2 to TRBJ2-2, with D tentatively TRBD2 (7 bases). Trimming pared 5 bases from V and 7 bases from J, leaving 20 bases between. The CDR3 contains 16 residues. Germline assignment: CDR1 SGHTA and CDR2 FQGNSA. The CDR3 region is CASSPSWGGHNGELFF. The CDR3 DNA follows: TGTGCCAGCAGCCCAAGCTGGGGGGGCCACAACGGGGAGCTGTTTTTT.

This rearrangement joins TRBV27 to TRBJ2-1; 10 nucleotides align to TRBD2. V lost 10 bases, J lost 5 bases, and 8 bases stayed unmatched. Germline CDR1 is MNHEY and CDR2 is SMNVEV (reference sequence). The CDR3 covers 14 residues. CDR3 in amino acids: CATELAGGNNEQFF. The CDR3 DNA reads TGTGCCACGGAATTAGCGGGGGGTAACAATGAGCAGTTCTTC.